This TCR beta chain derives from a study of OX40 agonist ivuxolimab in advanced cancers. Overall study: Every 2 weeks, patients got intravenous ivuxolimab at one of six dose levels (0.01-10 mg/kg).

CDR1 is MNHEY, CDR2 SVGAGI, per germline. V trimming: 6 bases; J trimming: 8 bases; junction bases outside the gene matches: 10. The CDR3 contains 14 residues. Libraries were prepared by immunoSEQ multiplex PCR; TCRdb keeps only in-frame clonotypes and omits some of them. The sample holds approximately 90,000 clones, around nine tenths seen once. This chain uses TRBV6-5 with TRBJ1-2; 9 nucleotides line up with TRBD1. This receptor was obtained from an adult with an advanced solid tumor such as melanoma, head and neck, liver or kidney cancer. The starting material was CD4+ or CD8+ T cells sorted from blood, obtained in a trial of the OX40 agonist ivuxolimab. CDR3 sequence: CASRRTGAIGGYTF. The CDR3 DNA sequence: TGTGCCAGCAGAAGGACAGGGGCCATCGGGGGCTACACCTTC.